This entry lists 19 T cell receptor beta chains sequenced from one sample in a study of T cell changes during pregnancy in multiple sclerosis. Clones were read by immunoSEQ multiplex PCR, and TCRdb kept only the in-frame ones, dropping some. Counted here are over 65,000 clones, about nine tenths occurring once; the ten biggest clones make up roughly 2.5%. This specimen was peripheral blood, taken in the first trimester of pregnancy. The receptors here all came from a female donor with multiple sclerosis, enrolled in a pregnancy study.

This clone was found once. The CDR3 protein is CASSFKQGAATEAFF. CDR3 bases: TGTGCCAGCAGCTTTAAACAGGGGGCGGCCACTGAAGCTTTCTTT. The chain combines TRBV13 with TRBJ1-1; 9 nucleotides align to TRBD1. Germline loops: CDR1 PRHDT, CDR2 FYEKMQ (reference sequence). The CDR3 covers 15 residues. Unmatched junction bases numbered 6, after V lost 3 bases and J lost 4 bases.

V is TRBV28 and J is TRBJ1-2, with TRBD1 matching 7 bases. The germline gives CDR1 MDHEN, CDR2 SYDVKM. CDR3 length: 14 amino acids. Trimming cost V 6 bases and J 0 bases; bases outside gene matches: 4. Written as DNA, the CDR3 is TGTGCCAGCAGCTCCGGGACAGCTAACTATGGCTACACCTTC. This sequence encodes CASSSGTANYGYTF.

The chain is built from TRBV11-3 and TRBJ1-2; 10 bases are shared with TRBD1. With V trimmed by 1 base and J by 4 bases, 6 bases remained unmatched. CDR3 size: 16 residues. The germline V gene encodes CDR1 SGHNT and CDR2 YENEEA. The CDR3 coding sequence is TGTGCCAGCAGCTTAGGTATCGGGACAGGGGTCTATGGCTACACCTTC. Amino acid sequence: CASSLGIGTGVYGYTF.

This clone was seen only once. CDR3 region: CASSLGQGAPRAFF. The CDR3 region has the DNA TGTGCCAGCAGTTTAGGACAGGGGGCGCCGCGAGCTTTCTTT. This chain uses TRBV27 with TRBJ1-1, with 11 bases aligning to TRBD1. The CDR3 totals 14 residues. The J segment lost 10 bases and the V segment lost 2 bases, leaving 6 bases of the junction unmatched. CDR1 and CDR2 (germline): MNHEY, SMNVEV (reference sequence).

This chain links TRBV6-5 with TRBJ2-7; D is undetermined. Trimming took off 4 bases at V and 3 bases at J, with 13 bases between the two ends. The CDR3 spans 14 residues. CDR1 and CDR2 (germline): MNHEY, SVGAGI. The DNA for the CDR3 is TGTGCCAGCAGTTCGATAACTCCTCACTACGAGCAGTACTTC. This encodes CASSSITPHYEQYF.

The chain recombines TRBV25-1 with TRBJ1-3; D call uncertain. V gave up 1 base and J gave up 0 bases, with 10 bases separating them. In germline, CDR1 is MGHDK, CDR2 SYGVNS. CDR3 length equals 16 residues. The CDR3: CASSEWRLYSGNTIYF. CDR3 nucleotide sequence: TGTGCCAGCAGTGAATGGCGGCTCTACTCTGGAAACACCATATATTTT.

The rearrangement joins TRBV15 to TRBJ2-7; D may be TRBD2 (7 bases). Deletions cut 1 base from V and 6 bases from J, with 16 bases between. Germline lookup yields CDR1 LNHNV and CDR2 YYDKDF (reference sequence). The CDR3 runs 15 residues. This CDR3 reads CATSRGWGGRSEQYF. In nucleotides, the CDR3 is TGTGCCACCAGCAGAGGTTGGGGGGGGCGGTCCGAGCAGTACTTC.

The chain uses TRBV11-1 and TRBJ2-1, with 9 bases identical to TRBD2. Germline V gene data show CDR1 as SGHAT and CDR2 as FQDESV (reference sequence). The CDR3 length is 17 residues. V dropped 3 bases and J dropped 8; count of bases not matched to a gene: 14. CDR3 loop: CASSLGLWRGGPDEQFF. CDR3 in DNA: TGTGCCAGCAGCTTGGGTCTTTGGCGGGGGGGCCCGGATGAGCAGTTCTTC.

The CDR3 sequence is CASSSRTGYEQFF. As DNA, the CDR3 is TGTGCCAGCAGCTCAAGGACAGGGTATGAGCAGTTCTTC. The rearrangement joins TRBV11-1 to TRBJ2-1; TRBD1 matches 8 bases. The trim removed 4 bases at V and 8 bases at J, leaving 4 bases unmatched. This CDR3 region has 13 residues. Germline-derived CDR1 and CDR2 are SGHAT and FQDESV (reference sequence).

This clone was detected only once. The chain recombines TRBV5-1 with TRBJ2-7; 13 positions match TRBD2. Germline V gives CDR1 SGHRS, CDR2 YFSETQ. Trimming at V came to 4 bases and at J to 3 bases, leaving 13 bases not matched to a gene. The CDR3 length is 18 residues. CDR3 nucleotide sequence: TGCGCCAGCAGCCCGGGACTAGCGGGGCAGGTTGGGAGCTACGAGCAGTACTTC. This gives the protein CASSPGLAGQVGSYEQYF.

V is TRBV7-6 and J is TRBJ1-2; a possible D gene is TRBD1 (6 bases). The CDR3 consists of 14 residues. Between the trimmed V and J ends, which lost 1 base and 8 bases, there was a span of 14 bases. The germline gives CDR1 SGHVS, CDR2 FNYEAQ. Written as DNA, the CDR3 is TGTGCCAGCAGCTTAGAAGTCAGGGGCGGAGGCTACACCTTC. Encoded protein: CASSLEVRGGGYTF.

The chain links TRBV7-2 to TRBJ2-7; TRBD2 agrees at 14 bases. This CDR3 has 19 residues. V shed 1 base and J 0 bases; nucleotides not matched to a gene: 8. Germline V gives CDR1 SGHTA, CDR2 FQGNSA. CDR3 residues: CASSLGSGLAGGLSYEQYF. DNA of the CDR3: TGTGCCAGCAGCTTAGGATCCGGACTAGCGGGGGGCCTCTCCTACGAGCAGTACTTC. The full variable domain, completed using reference TRBV7-2 and TRBJ2-7, is GAGVSQSPSNKVTEKGKDVELRCDPISGHTALYWYRQSLGQGLEFLIYFQGNSAPDKSGLPSDRFSAERTGGSVSTLTIQRTQQEDSAVYLCASSLGSGLAGGLSYEQYFGPGTRLTVT.

In this sample, this clone turned up many times. V and J are TRBV9 and TRBJ2-7, with 9 bases that match TRBD1. V lost 3 bases and J lost 4; bases outside the gene matches: 5. The CDR3 contains 14 residues. Germline-derived CDR1 and CDR2 are SGDLS and YYNGEE. CDR3 sequence (DNA): TGTGCCAGCAGCGCCGGACAGGGGCTGTACGAGCAGTACTTC. As protein: CASSAGQGLYEQYF.

The rearrangement links TRBV7-2 to TRBJ2-1; D not certain. Trimming removed 3 bases from V and 10 bases from J, with 10 bases in between. CDR1 is SGHTA, CDR2 FQGNSA, per germline. The length of the CDR3 is 12 residues. Here the CDR3 reads CASSFGAGEQFF. For the CDR3, the DNA is TGTGCCAGCAGCTTCGGAGCCGGCGAGCAGTTCTTC.

The chain combines TRBV5-1 with TRBJ2-2; D is perhaps TRBD2 (5 bases). V was shortened by 1 base and J by 3 bases, with 10 bases between the two germline ends. Per germline, CDR1 SGHRS and CDR2 YFSETQ. The CDR3 length is 15 residues. CDR3 DNA: TGCGCCAGCAGCTTGTTGAGGGCAGACACCGGGGAGCTGTTTTTT. It codes for CASSLLRADTGELFF.

The chain couples TRBV6-5 to TRBJ2-3; 9 nucleotides agree with TRBD1. The ends lost 4 bases at V and 3 bases at J; junction bases unmatched: 8. The CDR3 covers 16 residues. Germline CDR1 is MNHEY and CDR2 is SVGAGI. The CDR3 nucleotides read TGTGCCAGCAGTTCTACAGGGGGCATGAGTACAGATACGCAGTATTTT. Translation: CASSSTGGMSTDTQYF.

This rearrangement joins TRBV6-1 to TRBJ1-1; 11 bases are a match to TRBD1. Germline trimming cut 4 bases from V and 5 bases from J; bases unmatched to any gene: 12. Per germline, CDR1 MNHNS and CDR2 SASEGT. The CDR3 runs 17 residues. The chain's CDR3 is CASSGGLGGQGGTEAFF. CDR3 nucleotides: TGTGCCAGCAGTGGGGGTTTAGGGGGACAGGGGGGAACTGAAGCTTTCTTT.

This clone was recorded once. The V and J genes are TRBV18 and TRBJ2-2; 9 bases fit TRBD2. Germline trimming cut 4 bases from V and 1 base from J; bases unmatched to any gene: 7. Germline V CDR1 and CDR2: KGHSH, LQKENI. The CDR3 contains 17 residues. CDR3 bases: TGTGCCAGCTCACGATCTAGCGGGGCCCTGAACACCGGGGAGCTGTTTTTT. Amino acids: CASSRSSGALNTGELFF.

CDR3 loop: CASSQPGTGFGYTF. Here the CDR3 DNA reads TGTGCCAGCAGCCAACCCGGGACAGGGTTTGGCTACACCTTC. This sequence joins TRBV14 and TRBJ1-2; TRBD1 matches 9 bases. Per the germline V gene, CDR1 is SGHDN and CDR2 is FVKESK. V was pared by 2 bases and J by 7 bases, with 5 bases of the junction left unmatched. This CDR3 has 14 residues.